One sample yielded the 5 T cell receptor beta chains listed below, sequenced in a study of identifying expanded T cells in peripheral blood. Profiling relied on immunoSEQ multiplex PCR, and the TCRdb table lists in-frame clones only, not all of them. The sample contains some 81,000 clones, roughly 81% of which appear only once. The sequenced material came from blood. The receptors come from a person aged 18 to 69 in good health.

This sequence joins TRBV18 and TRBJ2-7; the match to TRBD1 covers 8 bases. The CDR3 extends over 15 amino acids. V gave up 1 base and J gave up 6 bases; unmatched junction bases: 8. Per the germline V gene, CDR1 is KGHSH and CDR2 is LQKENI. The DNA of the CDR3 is TGTGCCAGCTCACCACGGTCGCAGGGGGCTGGCGAGCAGTACTTC. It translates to CASSPRSQGAGEQYF.

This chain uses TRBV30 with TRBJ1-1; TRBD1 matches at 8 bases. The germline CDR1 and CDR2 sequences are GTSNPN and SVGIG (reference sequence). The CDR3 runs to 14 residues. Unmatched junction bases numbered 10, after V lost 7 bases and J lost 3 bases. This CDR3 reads CASHRGQAYTEAFF. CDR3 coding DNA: TGTGCCTCGCACAGGGGACAGGCTTACACTGAAGCTTTCTTT.

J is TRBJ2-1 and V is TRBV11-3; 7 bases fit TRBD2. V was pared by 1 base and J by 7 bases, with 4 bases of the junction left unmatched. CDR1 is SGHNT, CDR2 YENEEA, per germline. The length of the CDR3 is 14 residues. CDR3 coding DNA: TGTGCCAGCAGCTTAGTTGCGGGAGCGAATGAGCAGTTCTTC. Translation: CASSLVAGANEQFF.

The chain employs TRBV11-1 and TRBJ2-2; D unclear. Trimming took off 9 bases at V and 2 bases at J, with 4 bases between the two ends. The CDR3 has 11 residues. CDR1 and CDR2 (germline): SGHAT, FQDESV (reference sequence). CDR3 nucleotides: TGTGCCAGTTTTAACACCGGGGAGCTGTTTTTT. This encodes CASFNTGELFF.

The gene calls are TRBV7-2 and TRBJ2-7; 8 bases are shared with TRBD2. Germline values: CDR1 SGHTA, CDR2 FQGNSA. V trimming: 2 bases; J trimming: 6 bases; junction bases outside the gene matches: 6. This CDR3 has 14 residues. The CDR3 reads CASSLSGSHSEQYF. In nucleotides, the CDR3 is TGTGCCAGCAGCTTAAGCGGGAGTCATTCCGAGCAGTACTTC. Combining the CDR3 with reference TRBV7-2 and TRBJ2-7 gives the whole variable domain GAGVSQSPSNKVTEKGKDVELRCDPISGHTALYWYRQSLGQGLEFLIYFQGNSAPDKSGLPSDRFSAERTGGSVSTLTIQRTQQEDSAVYLCASSLSGSHSEQYFGPGTRLTVT.